What follows is one T cell receptor (beta chain) and its context. What it binds is not known. CDR3 length equals 13 residues. CDR1 and CDR2 (germline): MNHEY, SMNVEV (reference sequence). Trimming cost V 5 bases and J 1 base, with 8 bases left between them. Time point indicated: week 23, last vaccination. In the vaccine, a single dose held 300 ug of the mutant IDH1 20-mer peptide, along with topical imiquimod. Profiling relied on immunoSEQ multiplex PCR, and the TCRdb table lists in-frame clones only, not all of them. The sample holds around 56,000 clones, about 81% seen once. This sample was included in a study of a mutant IDH1 vaccine in newly diagnosed glioma. As for the study in general: Patients began vaccination 4-6 weeks after radiotherapy alone, or with temozolomide cycles.

The sequenced sample was PBMCs, obtained from a glioma patient whose treatment included an IDH1 peptide vaccine. The chain is built from TRBV27 and TRBJ1-2, with D uncertain. The clonotype comes from a woman between 40 and 50 years old with glioma. Some clones in this sample may be carry-over from other donors' samples. CDR3 in amino acids: CASSQNLNYGYTF. The CDR3, as DNA: TGTGCCAGCAGTCAGAACCTTAACTATGGCTACACCTTC.